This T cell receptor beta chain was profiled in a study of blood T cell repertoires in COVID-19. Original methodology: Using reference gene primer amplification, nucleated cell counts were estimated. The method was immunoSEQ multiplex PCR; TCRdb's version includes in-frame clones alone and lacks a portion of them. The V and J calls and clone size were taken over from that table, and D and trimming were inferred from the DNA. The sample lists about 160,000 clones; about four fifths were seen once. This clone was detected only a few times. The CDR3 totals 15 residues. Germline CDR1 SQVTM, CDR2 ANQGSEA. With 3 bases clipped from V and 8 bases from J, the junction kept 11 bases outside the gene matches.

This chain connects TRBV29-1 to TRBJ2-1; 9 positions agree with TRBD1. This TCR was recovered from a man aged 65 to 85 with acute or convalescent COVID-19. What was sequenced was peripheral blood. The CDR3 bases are TGCAGCGTTGATGGGGGGACAGGGTGGGGAGATGAGCAGTTCTTC. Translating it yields CSVDGGTGWGDEQFF.